A single sample is the source of the 18 T cell receptor beta chains below, sequenced in a study of cytomegalovirus exposure and HLA in healthy donors. The PCR had 60 Vbeta and 13 Jbeta primers. Sequencing used immunoSEQ multiplex PCR; TCRdb keeps in-frame clones, though not all of them. The table for this sample gives 90,000 to 120,000 clones. The sample comprised PBMCs. The receptors here all came from a man aged 50 or older in good health and CMV-seronegative.

The chain is built from TRBV5-6 and TRBJ2-7, with TRBD2 identical over 7 bases. CDR1 and CDR2 (germline): SGHDT, YYEEEE. V lost 2 bases to trimming and J lost 10 bases; unmatched junction nucleotides: 15. This CDR3 is built from 15 residues. The CDR3 DNA follows: TGTGCCAGCAGCTTTGAACACCATGTAGGCGGGAGTCAGTACTTC. It specifies CASSFEHHVGGSQYF.

The chain couples TRBV29-1 to TRBJ2-2; 7 bases are shared with TRBD2. Losses at the gene ends were 7 bases for V and 1 base for J; bases not matched to a gene: 15. The CDR3 has 17 amino acids. The germline CDR1 and CDR2 sequences are SQVTM and ANQGSEA. CDR3 loop: CSARAGLPWENTGELFF. CDR3 DNA sequence: TGCAGCGCCAGGGCGGGACTACCATGGGAGAACACCGGGGAGCTGTTTTTT.

The chain is built from TRBV27 and TRBJ2-3; weak D call: TRBD2 (7 bases). There are 12 residues in the CDR3. Trimming stripped 8 bases from V and 2 bases from J, with 8 bases between. In germline, CDR1 is MNHEY, CDR2 SMNVEV (reference sequence). CDR3: CASGGATDTQYF. CDR3 coding DNA: TGTGCCAGCGGGGGGGCCACAGATACGCAGTATTTT.

V usage is TRBV9 and J usage is TRBJ1-3, with 7 bases fitting TRBD1. Germline V lookup: CDR1 SGDLS, CDR2 YYNGEE. Unmatched junction bases numbered 8, after V lost 3 bases and J lost 2 bases. The CDR3 loop spans 16 amino acids. CDR3 bases: TGTGCCAGCAGCGCCTACAGGGGTCCGACTGGAAACACCATATATTTT. As protein: CASSAYRGPTGNTIYF.

The V call is TRBV19, the J call TRBJ2-2, with 7 bases identical to TRBD2. Germline CDR1 and CDR2: LNHDA and SQIVND (reference sequence). Trimming took 4 bases from V and 0 from J; bases not matched to a gene: 5. This CDR3 region has 16 residues. The CDR3, as DNA: TGTGCCAGTAGTACGACCGGGGGGACGAACACCGGGGAGCTGTTTTTT. Its translation is CASSTTGGTNTGELFF.

The V call is TRBV7-2, the J call TRBJ1-3; D is unresolved. Germline V gene data show CDR1 as SGHTA and CDR2 as FQGNSA. Trimming took off 1 base at V and 0 bases at J, with 7 bases between the two ends. The CDR3 extends over 15 amino acids. The CDR3 region has the DNA TGTGCCAGCAGCTTAGAGTCCAGCTCTGGAAACACCATATATTTT. This gives the protein CASSLESSSGNTIYF. Based on the CDR3 plus reference TRBV7-2 and TRBJ1-3, the full variable domain is GAGVSQSPSNKVTEKGKDVELRCDPISGHTALYWYRQSLGQGLEFLIYFQGNSAPDKSGLPSDRFSAERTGGSVSTLTIQRTQQEDSAVYLCASSLESSSGNTIYFGEGSWLTVV.

The genes are TRBV9 and TRBJ2-1; possible D gene TRBD1, 5 bases. The germline V and J ends were trimmed by 0 bases and 6 bases, with 13 bases remaining between them. The CDR3 spans 15 residues. CDR1 is SGDLS and CDR2 is YYNGEE in the germline V gene. CDR3 in DNA: TGTGCCAGCAGCGTAGAGGCATATAGGGGCAATGAGCAGTTCTTC. The encoded protein is CASSVEAYRGNEQFF.

The J gene is TRBJ2-3, the V gene TRBV7-8; D not certain. V was trimmed by 2 bases and J by 1 base, leaving 10 bases between them. The CDR3 is made up of 15 amino acids. Germline V gene lookup returns CDR1 SGHVS and CDR2 FQNEAQ. The CDR3 sequence is CASSLRHSGTDTQYF. The DNA of the CDR3 is TGTGCCAGCAGCTTACGGCACAGTGGCACAGATACGCAGTATTTT.

This chain links TRBV10-3 with TRBJ1-1, with 10 bases that match TRBD1. CDR3 size: 18 residues. The germline V gene encodes CDR1 ENHRY and CDR2 SYGVKD. Germline trimming cut 0 bases from V and 1 base from J; bases unmatched to any gene: 8. CDR3 protein: CAISESRDRGSGNTEAFF. CDR3 coding DNA: TGTGCCATCAGTGAGTCACGGGACAGGGGCAGTGGGAACACTGAAGCTTTCTTT.

The genes are TRBV4-3 and TRBJ2-3; 10 bases align to TRBD2. Trimming cost V 4 bases and J 1 base; bases outside gene matches: 11. Germline V gene lookup returns CDR1 LGHNA and CDR2 YSLEER. This CDR3 contains 18 residues. CDR3 coding DNA: TGCGCCAGCAGCCCAACCCTCAGCGGGGGGGTCCGCACAGATACGCAGTATTTT. Amino acid sequence: CASSPTLSGGVRTDTQYF.

This chain links TRBV9 with TRBJ2-1, with D perhaps TRBD2 (6 bases). The CDR3 is 14 amino acids. Germline CDR1 SGDLS, CDR2 YYNGEE. The V gene lost 0 bases and the J gene lost 8 bases, with 12 bases spanning the gap. CDR3 DNA sequence: TGTGCCAGCAGCGTAGGATCGGGGGTCCATGAGCAGTTCTTC. Protein sequence: CASSVGSGVHEQFF.

This rearrangement joins TRBV7-2 to TRBJ1-5; TRBD1 aligns across 7 bases. Trimming at V came to 5 bases and at J to 0 bases, leaving 7 bases not matched to a gene. CDR1 is SGHTA, CDR2 FQGNSA, per germline. CDR3 size: 16 residues. Here the CDR3 reads CASSPQGTVSNQPQHF. The CDR3 DNA reads TGTGCCAGCAGCCCCCAGGGGACAGTTAGCAATCAGCCCCAGCATTTT.

The chain recombines TRBV29-1 with TRBJ2-1; tentative D call: TRBD2 (5 bases). Germline V CDR1 and CDR2: SQVTM, ANQGSEA. V lost 3 bases to trimming and J lost 12 bases, with 18 bases between them. The CDR3 is made up of 13 amino acids. CDR3 DNA: TGCAGCGTTGAGGTCCAGGAACGGAGGATGCAGTTCTTC. This encodes CSVEVQERRMQFF.

V gene TRBV19 combines with J gene TRBJ2-7, with 10 bases identical to TRBD1. This CDR3 is 14 amino acids long. The junction had 6 bases not matched to a gene; V was cut back by 5 bases and J by 5 bases. Germline V CDR1 and CDR2: LNHDA, SQIVND (reference sequence). CDR3 sequence: CASSPGQGLHEQYF. The DNA for the CDR3 is TGTGCCAGTAGTCCGGGACAGGGGCTCCACGAGCAGTACTTC.

In DNA form, the CDR3 reads TGCGCCAGCAGCCTGCAGCCTAACGCGAACACCGGGGAGCTGTTTTTT. It encodes CASSLQPNANTGELFF. This chain uses TRBV4-3 with TRBJ1-3; unclear D gene. The DNA end is more similar to TRBJ2-2, so the J call may be wrong. Germline V gives CDR1 LGHNA, CDR2 YSLEER. This CDR3 is 16 amino acids long.

The V call is TRBV13, the J call TRBJ2-1, with D perhaps TRBD2 (5 bases). With 9 bases removed from V and 0 bases from J, the gap between germline ends came to 15 bases. This CDR3 contains 15 residues. Germline V gene lookup returns CDR1 PRHDT and CDR2 FYEKMQ (reference sequence). The chain's CDR3 is CASTINGNSYNEQFF. The CDR3 nucleotides are TGTGCCAGTACTATTAACGGGAACTCCTACAATGAGCAGTTCTTC.

The chain has TRBV18 and TRBJ1-1, with D possibly matching TRBD1 (6 bases). The CDR3 covers 15 residues. Between the trimmed V and J ends, which lost 5 bases and 6 bases, there was a span of 19 bases. Germline V CDR1 and CDR2: KGHSH, LQKENI. The CDR3 region has the DNA TGTGCCAGCTCATTTTCGGACAGCTTTGGGGCTGAAGCTTTCTTT. It specifies CASSFSDSFGAEAFF.

The V gene is TRBV12-5, the J gene TRBJ1-1, with TRBD1 matching over 7 bases. J gave up 2 bases and V 1 base, and 4 bases lay outside the gene matches. Germline V lookup: CDR1 LGHNT, CDR2 FRNRAP. This CDR3 is 15 amino acids long. CDR3 in amino acids: CASGLEEGANTEAFF. The CDR3 DNA follows: TGTGCTAGTGGTTTGGAGGAGGGGGCTAACACTGAAGCTTTCTTT.